The present entry profiles one T cell receptor beta chain with its context. Its antigen is unknown. This sample was included in a study of T cells in tumors after PD-1 blockade. Study context: Excluded were patients with checkpoint blockade, immunosuppressants, or radiotherapy or other anti-cancer therapy within 4 weeks. Study-level results: Peripheral recruitment is suggested, as some novel exhausted tumor clones were in pre-treatment blood.

Assay: immunoSEQ multiplex PCR; the TCRdb copy retains only in-frame clones and omits some. The repertoire holds tens of thousands of clones, 79% seen once, with around 9.3% in the top ten. The CDR3 extends over 14 amino acids. With V trimmed by 7 bases and J by 3 bases, 8 bases remained unmatched. The V gene's germline CDR1 is SEHNR and CDR2 FQNEAQ (reference sequence). The chain has TRBV7-9 and TRBJ1-2; 7 nucleotides line up with TRBD1. The receptor comes from a human donor with advanced basal cell or squamous cell carcinoma (not recorded which). Sequenced here: PBMCs, sampled before anti-PD-1 therapy. CDR3 in amino acids: CASTAGGVHYGYTF. CDR3 DNA sequence: TGTGCCAGCACCGCAGGGGGAGTTCACTATGGCTACACCTTC.